One sample yielded the 24 T cell receptor beta chains listed below, sequenced in a study of T cell responses to AZD1222 COVID-19 vaccine. Sequenced by immunoSEQ multiplex PCR; TCRdb stores in-frame clones only, minus some. The table shows roughly 110,000 clones, with around 82% occurring only once. The material was peripheral blood, obtained on day 0 of AZD1222 vaccination. Receptors were obtained from an adult in good health.

This chain uses TRBV11-2 with TRBJ1-2; D is possibly TRBD1 (6 bases). From germline, CDR1 is SGHAT and CDR2 FQNNGV. The CDR3 is made up of 15 amino acids. V shed 3 bases and J shed 4 bases, with 15 bases lying between them. The CDR3 spells CASSLGIPRGYGYTF. The CDR3 DNA is TGTGCCAGCAGCTTGGGTATCCCCAGGGGCTATGGCTACACCTTC.

This chain joins TRBV5-1 and TRBJ1-2; TRBD1 might be the D (6 bases). The CDR3 has 14 amino acids. Germline CDR1 reads SGHRS; CDR2 reads YFSETQ. The V end lost 0 bases, the J end lost 8 bases, and 14 bases lay between the germline ends. The CDR3 sequence is CASSLVGGQEGYTF. Written as DNA, the CDR3 is TGCGCCAGCAGCTTGGTCGGGGGGCAGGAGGGCTACACCTTC.

The chain employs TRBV29-1 and TRBJ2-3; D is ambiguous. V was pared by 6 bases and J by 6 bases, with 7 bases between. CDR1 SQVTM and CDR2 ANQGSEA come from the germline V gene. The CDR3 length is 10 residues. CDR3: CSVDLDTQYF. The CDR3 DNA follows: TGCAGCGTCGACCTGGATACGCAGTATTTT.

This clone showed up just a few times. V is TRBV11-2 and J is TRBJ1-5; 11 nucleotides match TRBD1. V lost 0 bases and J lost 5; bases outside the gene matches: 9. Germline-derived CDR1 and CDR2 are SGHAT and FQNNGV. The CDR3 has 18 residues. The CDR3 sequence: CASSLDLGTGGVHQPQHF. The CDR3 region has the DNA TGTGCCAGCAGCTTAGATCTTGGGACAGGGGGGGTCCATCAGCCCCAGCATTTT.

This chain connects TRBV5-5 to TRBJ1-1, with TRBD1 matching 11 bases. The CDR3 runs to 14 residues. The junction had 4 bases not matched to a gene; V was cut back by 4 bases and J by 5 bases. Germline loops: CDR1 SGHKS, CDR2 YYEKEE (reference sequence). For the CDR3, the DNA is TGTGCCAGCAGCAGGACAGGGGGCCGTACTGAAGCTTTCTTT. Residues: CASSRTGGRTEAFF.

This chain uses TRBV12-3 or TRBV12-4 with TRBJ2-7, with 7 bases matching TRBD2. The CDR3 has 13 amino acids. Losses at the gene ends were 8 bases for V and 3 bases for J; bases not matched to a gene: 7. The DNA for the CDR3 is TGTGCCAGCCGAGCGGGGCTACTCTACGAGCAGTACTTC. It is translated as CASRAGLLYEQYF.

This clone was detected once. The chain combines TRBV2 with TRBJ2-7; the D gene could be TRBD1 or TRBD2 (5 bases each). The CDR3 length is 11 residues. The V and J ends lost 8 bases and 6 bases respectively, with 11 bases between them. The germline gives CDR1 SNHLY, CDR2 FYNNEI. This CDR3 reads CASRGLGEQYF. The CDR3 DNA follows: TGTGCCAGCCGGGGCTTGGGCGAGCAGTACTTC.

The CDR3 region has the DNA TGTGCCAGCAGTTTACTCCCGGGGCAGGGCTTCAAAGGGGAAAAACTGTTTTTT. Its translation is CASSLLPGQGFKGEKLFF. V and J are TRBV28 and TRBJ1-4, with D possibly being TRBD1 (5 bases). The V end was cut by 2 bases, the J end by 8 bases, with 24 bases between. The CDR3 extends over 18 amino acids. Per the germline V gene, CDR1 is MDHEN and CDR2 is SYDVKM.

In DNA form, the CDR3 reads TGTGCCATCAGTGAGTCACGGGGGCACCAGCCCCAGCATTTT. Its protein product is CAISESRGHQPQHF. This chain joins TRBV10-3 and TRBJ1-5, with D possibly TRBD1 on 6 matching bases. The CDR3 length is 14 residues. Germline values: CDR1 ENHRY, CDR2 SYGVKD. V lost 0 bases to trimming and J lost 7 bases, with 10 bases between them.

This clone was recorded only once. Other DNA sequences in the sample encode the same CDR3. The chain couples TRBV5-1 to TRBJ1-2, with D hard to call. Trimming stripped 4 bases from V and 4 bases from J, with 11 bases between. CDR1 is SGHRS and CDR2 is YFSETQ in the germline V gene. This CDR3 is 13 amino acids long. CDR3 sequence reads: CASSLDGSYGYTF. Here the CDR3 DNA reads TGCGCCAGCAGCCTGGACGGAAGCTATGGCTACACCTTC.

J is TRBJ2-3 and V is TRBV10-3; a possible D gene is TRBD2 (7 bases). Between the trimmed V and J ends, which lost 6 bases and 3 bases, there was a span of 25 bases. Germline V CDR1 and CDR2: ENHRY, SYGVKD. This CDR3 has 18 residues. The CDR3 region is CAIRISGQMGGATDTQYF. The CDR3 DNA sequence: TGTGCCATCAGGATATCGGGACAAATGGGAGGGGCGACAGATACGCAGTATTTT.

The genes are TRBV28 and TRBJ1-2; D is undetermined. V was trimmed by 6 bases and J by 0 bases, leaving 23 bases between them. This CDR3 contains 18 residues. Germline lookup yields CDR1 MDHEN and CDR2 SYDVKM. CDR3 in DNA: TGTGCCAGCAGACTAAGCGGTGGTGGAGCCAGAGCTAACTATGGCTACACCTTC. This gives the protein CASRLSGGGARANYGYTF.

About this clone: The junction departs from the called germline gene at one end, perhaps through a read error. The chain carries TRBV30 and TRBJ2-7; the D call may be TRBD1 or TRBD2 (5 bases each). The germline V gene encodes CDR1 GTSNPN and CDR2 SVGIG (reference sequence). This CDR3 has 13 amino acids. CDR3 protein: CAWSLSSGTSTEF. The CDR3 nucleotides read TGTGCCTGGAGTCTTTCGTCCGGGACCTCCACCGAATTC.

The V gene is TRBV5-1, the J gene TRBJ2-3, with D perhaps matching TRBD2 (6 bases). V was cut by 0 bases and J by 3 bases, with 17 bases left in between. CDR3 length: 17 amino acids. Germline CDR1 reads SGHRS; CDR2 reads YFSETQ. CDR3 DNA: TGCGCCAGCAGCTTGGCGCGGCGGGGTCGTTCAACAGATACGCAGTATTTT. This gives the protein CASSLARRGRSTDTQYF.

The chain employs TRBV19 and TRBJ1-5; TRBD1 matches 10 bases. Trimming cost V 5 bases and J 6 bases; bases outside gene matches: 13. Germline V gene data show CDR1 as LNHDA and CDR2 as SQIVND (reference sequence). The CDR3 length is 17 residues. CDR3 nucleotide sequence: TGTGCCAGTAGTCTCCATGGTGGGACAGGGGAGGGTCAGCCCCAGCATTTT. Translated: CASSLHGGTGEGQPQHF. The whole variable domain, remainder taken from reference TRBV19 and TRBJ1-5, is DGGITQSPKYLFRKEGQNVTLSCEQNLNHDAMYWYRQDPGQGLRLIYYSQIVNDFQKGDIAEGYSVSREKKESFPLTVTSAQKNPTAFYLCASSLHGGTGEGQPQHFGDGTRLSIL.

In regard to this clone: The same CDR3 can be traced to other DNA sequences in this sample. The gene calls are TRBV5-1 and TRBJ2-3, with D possibly matching TRBD1 (5 bases). Per germline, CDR1 SGHRS and CDR2 YFSETQ. Trimming took off 0 bases at V and 0 bases at J, with 5 bases between the two ends. The CDR3 covers 14 residues. For the CDR3, the DNA is TGCGCCAGCAGCTTGGGACAGAGCACAGATACGCAGTATTTT. Its translation is CASSLGQSTDTQYF.

The rearrangement uses TRBV6-5 and TRBJ1-5, with D tentatively TRBD1 (5 bases). The CDR3 loop spans 15 amino acids. Trimming removed 4 bases at V and 3 bases at J, with 13 bases between. CDR1 is MNHEY, CDR2 SVGAGI, per germline. CDR3 sequence reads: CASSFSTGNNQPQHF. CDR3 sequence (DNA): TGTGCCAGCAGTTTCAGTACAGGTAACAATCAGCCCCAGCATTTT.

The chain links TRBV28 to TRBJ2-7, with TRBD2 matching over 9 bases. V shed 4 bases, J shed 1 base, and the junction held 11 bases outside the gene matches. The CDR3 has 17 amino acids. Germline V gene data show CDR1 as MDHEN and CDR2 as SYDVKM. CDR3 amino acids: CASSSRLGLAKSYEQYF. CDR3 DNA: TGTGCCAGCAGTTCCCGCCTCGGACTAGCGAAGTCCTACGAGCAGTACTTC.

The V call is TRBV5-1, the J call TRBJ1-1, with 10 bases lining up with TRBD1. CDR1 and CDR2 (germline): SGHRS, YFSETQ. V lost 4 bases, J lost 0 bases, and 3 bases stayed unmatched. The CDR3 extends over 15 amino acids. CDR3 bases: TGCGCCAGCAGCCGAGGACAGGGGGTGAACACTGAAGCTTTCTTT. Translating gives CASSRGQGVNTEAFF. The whole variable domain, filled in from reference TRBV5-1 and TRBJ1-1, reads KAGVTQTPRYLIKTRGQQVTLSCSPISGHRSVSWYQQTPGQGLQFLFEYFSETQRNKGNFPGRFSGRQFSNSRSEMNVSTLELGDSALYLCASSRGQGVNTEAFFGQGTRLTVV.

A note on this clone: The junction differs from germline at one of its ends, possibly a read error. CDR3 sequence: CASSDRQGPNQKLFF. DNA for the CDR3: TGTGCCAGCAGTGACAGACAGGGCCCTAATCAAAAACTGTTTTTT. The chain employs TRBV28 and TRBJ1-4, with 7 bases matching TRBD1. The CDR3 has 15 amino acids. The germline CDR1 and CDR2 sequences are MDHEN and SYDVKM. The full variable domain, completed using reference TRBV28 and TRBJ1-4, is DVKVTQSSRYLVKRTGEKVFLECVQDMDHENMFWYRQDPGLGLRLIYFSYDVKMKEKGDIPEGYSVSREKKERFSLILESASTNQTSMYLCASSDRQGPNQKLFFGSGTQLSVL.

The chain carries TRBV28 and TRBJ1-2, with D tentatively TRBD1 (6 bases). The CDR3 length is 12 residues. Germline V gives CDR1 MDHEN, CDR2 SYDVKM. V lost 7 bases and J lost 8, with 14 bases in between. CDR3 loop: CASKSGERGYTF. As DNA, the CDR3 is TGTGCCAGCAAGTCAGGGGAGAGGGGCTACACCTTC.

This chain uses TRBV7-9 with TRBJ2-7; possible D gene TRBD1, 5 bases. Germline V lookup: CDR1 SEHNR, CDR2 FQNEAQ (reference sequence). The CDR3 consists of 13 residues. The V end lost 5 bases, the J end lost 5 bases, and 13 bases lay between the germline ends. CDR3 in amino acids: CASSPDSLHEQYF. The CDR3 bases are TGTGCCAGCAGCCCCGACAGCCTCCACGAGCAGTACTTC.

This clone has just one count. The chain combines TRBV7-2 with TRBJ2-1; D unresolved. V lost 9 bases and J 0 bases, leaving 12 bases between the germline ends. The CDR3 contains 14 residues. CDR1 SGHTA and CDR2 FQGNSA come from the germline V gene. The CDR3 coding sequence is TGTGCCAGTAAACCATTCAGCTCCTACAATGAGCAGTTCTTC. Protein product: CASKPFSSYNEQFF.

J is TRBJ1-2 and V is TRBV28; no clear D gene. The germline CDR1 and CDR2 sequences are MDHEN and SYDVKM. The CDR3 is made up of 14 amino acids. The V gene lost 3 bases and the J gene lost 3 bases, with 11 bases spanning the gap. CDR3: CASSLSQEYYGYTF. The CDR3 DNA reads as TGTGCCAGCAGTTTGAGTCAGGAATACTATGGCTACACCTTC.